The rows below give T cell receptor beta chains drawn from one sample of a study of beta chain features in type 1 diabetes. Using immunoSEQ multiplex PCR, the repertoire was profiled, and TCRdb retains in-frame clones only, with some absent. The table has roughly 500,000 clones, 10% to 12% seen once; the top ten hold less than 0.06%. Material for sequencing was naive CD4+ T cells from blood. The source of these receptors is a woman between 18 and 30 years old in good health. The CDR3 runs from the conserved cysteine through the conserved F or W. The D gene is left open where the match is weak. Size tells how often a clone was seen (once, few, many) or the class of an expanded clone, and some rows leave it out.

j_call: TRBJ2-1
v_call: TRBV5-6
d_call: NA
clone_size: NA
cdr3_nt: TGTGCCAGCAGCTTGAGGACTGAGCAGTTCTTC
cdr3_aa: CASSLRTEQFF

j_call: TRBJ2-3
v_call: TRBV6-6
d_call: NA
clone_size: few
cdr3_nt: TGTGCCAGCAGGAGGCTCCAGTCCGATACGCAGTATTTT
cdr3_aa: CASRRLQSDTQYF

j_call: TRBJ2-7
v_call: TRBV27
d_call: TRBD2
clone_size: few
cdr3_nt: TGTGCCAGCAGTATCACTAGCGGGAGTGGCGAGCAGTACTTC
cdr3_aa: CASSITSGSGEQYF

j_call: TRBJ2-5
v_call: TRBV4-1
d_call: NA
clone_size: NA
cdr3_nt: TGCGCCAGCAGCCAAGCCTCACGGTTTCAAGAGACCCAGTACTTC
cdr3_aa: CASSQASRFQETQYF

j_call: TRBJ2-1
v_call: TRBV7-9
d_call: TRBD1
clone_size: few
cdr3_nt: TGTGCCAGCAGCTTAGAGGTGGGACAGGGCAATGAGCAGTTCTTC
cdr3_aa: CASSLEVGQGNEQFF

j_call: TRBJ1-5
v_call: TRBV15
d_call: NA
clone_size: NA
cdr3_nt: TGTGCCACCAGCAGAGTGGAAGGGGCAGGGCAGCCCCAGCATTTT
cdr3_aa: CATSRVEGAGQPQHF

j_call: TRBJ2-3
v_call: TRBV6-5
d_call: NA
clone_size: NA
cdr3_nt: TGTGCCAGCAGTTCAATTCCAGATACGCAGTATTTT
cdr3_aa: CASSSIPDTQYF

j_call: TRBJ1-1
v_call: TRBV27
d_call: TRBD1
clone_size: few
cdr3_nt: TGTGCCAGCAGTTCGCGGACAGGATACACTGAAGCTTTCTTT
cdr3_aa: CASSSRTGYTEAFF

j_call: TRBJ2-5
v_call: TRBV14
d_call: NA
clone_size: few
cdr3_nt: TGTGCCAGCAGCCGGCTCGGGGGCCAAGAGACCCAGTACTTC
cdr3_aa: CASSRLGGQETQYF

j_call: TRBJ2-7
v_call: TRBV5-6
d_call: NA
clone_size: NA
cdr3_nt: TGTGCCAGCAGCTTGTCACCTCTCCCCTACGAGCAGTACTTC
cdr3_aa: CASSLSPLPYEQYF

j_call: TRBJ2-5
v_call: TRBV29-1
d_call: TRBD1
clone_size: few
cdr3_nt: TGCAGCGTTGACTACAGGGGGTTGGGGGAGACCCAGTACTTC
cdr3_aa: CSVDYRGLGETQYF

j_call: TRBJ2-1
v_call: TRBV29-1
d_call: TRBD1
clone_size: NA
cdr3_nt: TGCAGCGTCGTTAACAGGGGAAGGGCGCAGTTCTTC
cdr3_aa: CSVVNRGRAQFF

j_call: TRBJ1-2
v_call: TRBV11-1
d_call: NA
clone_size: few
cdr3_nt: TGTGCCAGCAGCTTTCGAGGGGCAGGTGAATATGGCTACACCTTC
cdr3_aa: CASSFRGAGEYGYTF

j_call: TRBJ2-6
v_call: TRBV5-1
d_call: NA
clone_size: NA
cdr3_nt: TGCGCCAGCACCTTTGGGGTTACTGGGGCCAACGTCCTGACTTTC
cdr3_aa: CASTFGVTGANVLTF

j_call: TRBJ2-6
v_call: TRBV2
d_call: NA
clone_size: NA
cdr3_nt: TGTGCCAGCACCAGAAGGATAGAATTCTCTGGGGCCAACGTCCTGACTTTC
cdr3_aa: CASTRRIEFSGANVLTF

j_call: TRBJ2-3
v_call: TRBV5-1
d_call: NA
clone_size: NA
cdr3_nt: TGCGCCAGCAGTTTTCCTCCTTACACAGGGACGATCACCGCCGATACGCAGTATTTT
cdr3_aa: CASSFPPYTGTITADTQYF

j_call: TRBJ2-5
v_call: TRBV25-1
d_call: NA
clone_size: many
cdr3_nt: TGTGCCAGCACCGAAGGGGGTCGGGAGACCCAGTACTTC
cdr3_aa: CASTEGGRETQYF

j_call: TRBJ2-3
v_call: TRBV7-3
d_call: TRBD2
clone_size: NA
cdr3_nt: TGTGCCAGCAGCTCCGGGACTAGCGATACGCAGTATTTT
cdr3_aa: CASSSGTSDTQYF

j_call: TRBJ2-5
v_call: TRBV4-1
d_call: NA
clone_size: NA
cdr3_nt: TGCGCCAGCAGGAGAGGGGAGACCCAGTACTTC
cdr3_aa: CASRRGETQYF

j_call: TRBJ1-4
v_call: TRBV6-6
d_call: NA
clone_size: NA
cdr3_nt: TGTGCCATCAGTTACAGGGCAACTAATGAAAAACTGTTTTTT
cdr3_aa: CAISYRATNEKLFF

j_call: TRBJ1-6
v_call: TRBV25-1
d_call: NA
clone_size: NA
cdr3_nt: TGTGCCAGCAGTCTTTTTGAGAATAATTCACCCCTCCACTTT
cdr3_aa: CASSLFENNSPLHF

j_call: TRBJ2-3
v_call: TRBV7-3
d_call: NA
clone_size: NA
cdr3_nt: TGTGCCAGCAGCTTAACGGGGACATCCTTGGGTACGCAGTATTTT
cdr3_aa: CASSLTGTSLGTQYF

j_call: TRBJ2-1
v_call: TRBV29-1
d_call: TRBD2
clone_size: NA
cdr3_nt: TGCAGCGTTGGTACTAGCGGGAGTCGATATGAGCAGTTCTTC
cdr3_aa: CSVGTSGSRYEQFF

j_call: TRBJ2-1
v_call: TRBV30
d_call: TRBD1
clone_size: few
cdr3_nt: TGTGCCTGGAGTAGGACAGGGGGGGCCTACAATGAGCAGTTCTTC
cdr3_aa: CAWSRTGGAYNEQFF

j_call: TRBJ2-3
v_call: TRBV2
d_call: NA
clone_size: few
cdr3_nt: TGTGCCAGCAGTACCAGGACAGATACGCAGTATTTT
cdr3_aa: CASSTRTDTQYF

j_call: TRBJ1-2
v_call: TRBV6-6
d_call: NA
clone_size: many
cdr3_nt: TGTGCCAGCAGTTACTCGAATGGCTACACCTTC
cdr3_aa: CASSYSNGYTF

j_call: TRBJ2-3
v_call: TRBV7-3
d_call: NA
clone_size: few
cdr3_nt: TGTGCCAGCAGCTCACGTAGGGGAGATACGCAGTATTTT
cdr3_aa: CASSSRRGDTQYF

j_call: TRBJ1-6
v_call: TRBV27
d_call: NA
clone_size: NA
cdr3_nt: TGTGCCAGCAGCAGGCGGATGAATGATTCACCCCTCCACTTT
cdr3_aa: CASSRRMNDSPLHF